These 12 T cell receptor beta chains were all obtained from the same sample, sequenced in a study of blood T cell repertoires in COVID-19. Profiled with immunoSEQ multiplex PCR; TCRdb holds only in-frame clones, not every one. The sample has 60,000 or so clones, 80% to 90% seen once. Material: peripheral blood. Every receptor here comes from a woman older than 75 with acute or convalescent COVID-19.

V usage is TRBV4-1 and J usage is TRBJ1-1, with 10 positions matching TRBD1. The germline V gene has CDR1 MGHRA and CDR2 YSYEKL. The CDR3 loop spans 14 amino acids. After removal of 8 bases from V and 5 bases from J, the junction contained 8 bases not matched to a gene. The DNA for the CDR3 is TGCGCCAGCCGTCCGGGACAGGGGAGGACTGAAGCTTTCTTT. Translation gives CASRPGQGRTEAFF.

The rearrangement joins TRBV6-5 to TRBJ2-3; 12 nucleotides agree with TRBD2. Per the germline V gene, CDR1 is MNHEY and CDR2 is SVGAGI. The CDR3 has 15 amino acids. V lost 4 bases to trimming and J lost 5 bases; unmatched junction nucleotides: 4. The CDR3 loop reads CASSSPGLAGDTQYF. The CDR3, as DNA: TGTGCCAGCAGTTCCCCGGGACTAGCGGGAGATACGCAGTATTTT.

This clone was observed once. The gene calls are TRBV12-3 or TRBV12-4 and TRBJ1-1, with D tentatively TRBD1 (5 bases). V was pared by 6 bases and J by 5 bases, with 10 bases between. The CDR3 length is 12 residues. CDR3 protein: CASSIPGTEAFF. CDR3 in DNA: TGTGCCAGCAGCATCCCAGGGACTGAAGCTTTCTTT.

The chain joins TRBV6-5 to TRBJ1-6; D might be TRBD1 (6 bases). The germline V gene has CDR1 MNHEY and CDR2 SVGAGI. Deletions cut 2 bases from V and 7 bases from J, with 12 bases between. This CDR3 contains 15 residues. CDR3 sequence: CASSYGTGSNSPLHF. DNA of the CDR3: TGTGCCAGCAGTTACGGTACAGGGTCGAATTCACCCCTCCACTTT.

The gene calls are TRBV3-1 (or the pseudogene TRBV3-2) and TRBJ2-2; the D is unclear. V dropped 1 base and J dropped 5 bases, with 8 bases sitting between them. There are 14 residues in the CDR3. Germline V gives CDR1 LGHDT, CDR2 YNNKEL (reference sequence). CDR3 region: CASSQAVSTGELFF. The CDR3 nucleotides are TGTGCCAGCAGCCAAGCAGTCTCTACCGGGGAGCTGTTTTTT.

The chain has TRBV28 and TRBJ2-3; 7 bases match TRBD2. Trimming at V came to 6 bases and at J to 2 bases, leaving 11 bases not matched to a gene. Germline V gene sequence: CDR1 MDHEN, CDR2 SYDVKM. The CDR3 is 16 residues long. CDR3 bases: TGTGCCAGCAGCCCAGGCGGGACTAAACCCACAGATACGCAGTATTTT. This codes for CASSPGGTKPTDTQYF.

This chain joins TRBV11-2 and TRBJ2-4; TRBD2 might be the D (6 bases). The CDR3 sequence is 14 residues long. Germline CDR1 is SGHAT and CDR2 is FQNNGV. Trimming took off 4 bases at V and 8 bases at J, with 15 bases between the two ends. CDR3 coding DNA: TGTGCCAGCAGCTCGCCGCGACTAGGAGACATTCAGTACTTC. Translated: CASSSPRLGDIQYF.

This chain links TRBV9 with TRBJ2-3, with TRBD1 as a possible D gene (6 bases). The CDR3 is made up of 14 amino acids. CDR1 is SGDLS and CDR2 is YYNGEE in the germline V gene. Trimming removed 6 bases at V and 2 bases at J, with 13 bases between. The CDR3 DNA follows: TGTGCCAGCACCCGGGACAAAAACACAGATACGCAGTATTTT. Its protein is CASTRDKNTDTQYF.

CDR3 nucleotide sequence: TGCGCCAGCAGCCAAGAAAGTAGCCAAGAGACCCAGTACTTC. It codes for CASSQESSQETQYF. The chain carries TRBV4-1 and TRBJ2-5, with unresolved D. CDR1 and CDR2 from the germline V gene are MGHRA and YSYEKL. V shed 0 bases and J shed 1 base, with 6 bases lying between them. The CDR3 totals 14 residues.

The CDR3 loop is CASSLSSGGVDTQYF. CDR3 sequence (DNA): TGTGCCAGCAGCTTGAGTTCAGGAGGAGTGGATACGCAGTATTTT. The chain is built from TRBV5-4 and TRBJ2-3; possibly TRBD2 for D (5 bases). CDR3 size: 15 residues. The V and J ends lost 1 base and 6 bases respectively, with 15 bases between them. Germline CDR1 is SGHNT and CDR2 is YYREEE (reference sequence).

The chain carries TRBV15 and TRBJ1-2; D is possibly TRBD1 (6 bases). The CDR3 loop spans 15 amino acids. V was pared by 0 bases and J by 5 bases, with 13 bases between. CDR1 is LNHNV, CDR2 YYDKDF, per germline (reference sequence). This chain's CDR3 is CATSRERGAGYGYTF. CDR3 DNA sequence: TGTGCCACCAGCAGAGAGCGGGGGGCAGGGTATGGCTACACCTTC.

To note about this clone: The junction departs from the called germline gene at one end, perhaps through a read error. The chain is built from TRBV4-1 and TRBJ1-5; D is possibly TRBD1 (5 bases). CDR3 length: 15 amino acids. Germline V gene sequence: CDR1 MGHRA, CDR2 YSYEKL. In DNA, the CDR3 is TGCGCCAGCAGCCAAAGTACAGGCCCGAATCCGCCCCAGCATTTT. Encoded protein: CASSQSTGPNPPQHF.